The 26 T cell receptor beta chains below were found in one sample sequenced in a study of T-cell memory formation after mild COVID-19. TCRdb ran MiXCR on the 5' RACE reads and lists one entry per CDR3 protein. The table records more than 450,000 distinct CDR3 sequences, roughly 17% of them present only once. Specimen: PBMCs or a T cell subset sorted from them (not recorded which). Source of these receptors: an adult woman who had mild COVID-19 (a few samples of this study predate the infection). Cell type and time point are not known.

V is TRBV9 and J is TRBJ1-2; no clear D gene. Germline CDR1 reads SGDLS; CDR2 reads YYNGEE. This CDR3 has 15 amino acids. Trimming cost V 0 bases and J 0 bases, with 9 bases left between them. This CDR3 reads CASSVDTGTNYGYTF. CDR3 DNA sequence: TGTGCCAGCAGCGTAGACACGGGAACTAACTATGGCTACACCTTC.

This clonotype was counted at least ten times. This chain connects TRBV20-1 to TRBJ2-1, with 9 bases identical to TRBD2. After removal of 0 bases from V and 5 bases from J, the junction contained 8 bases not matched to a gene. Germline loops: CDR1 DFQATT, CDR2 SNEGSKA (reference sequence). The CDR3 length is 16 residues. The CDR3: CSARDPERGENNEQFF. CDR3 nucleotide sequence: TGCAGTGCTAGAGATCCTGAGCGGGGGGAAAACAATGAGCAGTTCTTC.

The chain combines TRBV29-1 with TRBJ1-2; D perhaps matches TRBD1 (5 bases). Trimming stripped 3 bases from V and 4 bases from J, with 15 bases between. The CDR3 is 14 amino acids. Germline V gene lookup returns CDR1 SQVTM and CDR2 ANQGSEA. The DNA for the CDR3 is TGCAGCGTTGAGTATCGGTCCGGGGGCTATGGCTACACCTTC. Translation: CSVEYRSGGYGYTF.

This clonotype showed up many times. V usage is TRBV2 and J usage is TRBJ2-1; TRBD2 might be the D (5 bases). Germline-derived CDR1 and CDR2 are SNHLY and FYNNEI. This CDR3 is built from 16 residues. Trimming cost V 1 base and J 1 base, with 11 bases left between them. The CDR3 is CASSEEEGRSYNEQFF. CDR3 nucleotide sequence: TGTGCCAGCAGTGAAGAAGAGGGAAGGTCCTACAATGAGCAGTTCTTC.

V gene TRBV7-9 combines with J gene TRBJ2-3; possibly TRBD2 for D (6 bases). V lost 5 bases and J 6 bases, leaving 15 bases between the germline ends. The CDR3 extends over 14 amino acids. Germline V lookup: CDR1 SEHNR, CDR2 FQNEAQ (reference sequence). CDR3 coding DNA: TGTGCCAGCAGCCGGGGGTCTACCTTTGATACGCAGTATTTT. Protein product: CASSRGSTFDTQYF.

The V and J genes are TRBV6-2 or TRBV6-3 and TRBJ2-7, with D perhaps TRBD2 (5 bases). Germline V gives CDR1 MNHEY, CDR2 SVGEGT. V shed 6 bases and J shed 1 base, with 22 bases lying between them. The CDR3 consists of 17 residues. CDR3 DNA: TGTGCCAGCAGCGATGCGATTCGGGATCCACCGTCCTACGAGCAGTACTTC. This sequence encodes CASSDAIRDPPSYEQYF.

This clonotype has just a few counts. The chain is built from TRBV20-1 and TRBJ2-5, with 10 bases fitting TRBD2. CDR1 and CDR2 (germline): DFQATT, SNEGSKA (reference sequence). The CDR3 runs to 17 residues. Germline trimming cut 3 bases from V and 2 bases from J; bases unmatched to any gene: 12. CDR3 sequence reads: CSASPSGGARMQETQYF. CDR3 bases: TGCAGTGCTAGTCCCAGCGGGGGGGCTCGTATGCAAGAGACCCAGTACTTC.

The sample holds a few counts of this clonotype. V is TRBV7-9 and J is TRBJ2-7; possible D gene TRBD2, 6 bases. CDR1 and CDR2 (germline): SEHNR, FQNEAQ (reference sequence). There are 14 residues in the CDR3. V lost 5 bases and J 3 bases, leaving 14 bases between the germline ends. This chain's CDR3 is CASSQAGEFYEQYF. The CDR3 region has the DNA TGTGCCAGCAGCCAAGCGGGCGAGTTCTACGAGCAGTACTTC. The whole variable domain, remainder taken from reference TRBV7-9 and TRBJ2-7, is DTGVSQNPRHKITKRGQNVTFRCDPISEHNRLYWYRQTLGQGPEFLTYFQNEAQLEKSRLLSDRFSAERPKGSFSTLEIQRTEQGDSAMYLCASSQAGEFYEQYFGPGTRLTVT.

The rearrangement uses TRBV29-1 and TRBJ2-3; TRBD2 aligns across 14 bases. Germline trimming cut 7 bases from V and 6 bases from J; bases unmatched to any gene: 9. Germline V gene data show CDR1 as SQVTM and CDR2 as ANQGSEA. The CDR3 runs 15 residues. CDR3 bases: TGCAGCGCCACGACTAGCGGGGGGGCCGGGGATACGCAGTATTTT. Translation: CSATTSGGAGDTQYF.

This chain joins TRBV18 and TRBJ1-5, with unresolved D. Trimming left V 5 bases short and J 5 bases short, with 10 bases between. The CDR3 sequence is 13 residues long. Looked up from germline, CDR1 is KGHSH and CDR2 is LQKENI. CDR3 nucleotide sequence: TGTGCCAGCTCATTTCAGCAAGATCAGCCCCAGCATTTT. Protein product: CASSFQQDQPQHF.

This clonotype was detected many times. The V call is TRBV5-1, the J call TRBJ2-2; possibly TRBD2 for D (6 bases). V shed 7 bases and J shed 7 bases, with 8 bases lying between them. CDR3 length equals 11 residues. The germline CDR1 and CDR2 sequences are SGHRS and YFSETQ. DNA for the CDR3: TGCGCCAGCGAGGAGGGCGGGGAGCTGTTTTTT. Translating it yields CASEEGGELFF.

In its sample, this clonotype was seen a few times. The chain uses TRBV7-9 and TRBJ2-7, with a weak D call TRBD1 (6 bases). The length of the CDR3 is 13 residues. Trimming pared 4 bases from V and 3 bases from J, leaving 10 bases between. In germline, CDR1 is SEHNR, CDR2 FQNEAQ (reference sequence). The CDR3: CASSSRDNYEQYF. The CDR3 DNA reads as TGTGCCAGCAGCTCCCGGGACAACTACGAGCAGTACTTC.

This clonotype was recorded a few times. The rearrangement uses TRBV29-1 and TRBJ1-2; no definite D call. V was cut by 7 bases and J by 4 bases, with 7 bases left in between. This CDR3 comprises 10 residues. Germline assignment: CDR1 SQVTM and CDR2 ANQGSEA. The CDR3 sequence is CSAERYGYTF. CDR3 DNA: TGCAGCGCGGAGCGCTATGGCTACACCTTC.

This chain links TRBV20-1 with TRBJ1-1; TRBD1 is a possible D gene (6 bases). V lost 6 bases and J 2 bases, leaving 10 bases between the germline ends. Germline CDR1 DFQATT, CDR2 SNEGSKA (reference sequence). The CDR3 runs to 12 residues. DNA of the CDR3: TGCAGTGCCGGAGGGGGTAACACTGAAGCTTTCTTT. This encodes CSAGGGNTEAFF.

J is TRBJ1-1 and V is TRBV5-1, with a possible D match to TRBD1 (5 bases). CDR1 and CDR2 from the germline V gene are SGHRS and YFSETQ. Trimming stripped 4 bases from V and 11 bases from J, with 21 bases between. This CDR3 is built from 14 residues. CDR3 amino acids: CASSGGTTGPSAFF. The CDR3 nucleotides are TGCGCCAGCAGCGGCGGGACGACGGGACCGTCGGCTTTCTTT.

The V and J genes are TRBV7-8 and TRBJ1-1, with a weak D call TRBD1 (5 bases). V was trimmed by 4 bases and J by 0 bases, leaving 9 bases between them. CDR1 is SGHVS, CDR2 FQNEAQ, per germline. The CDR3 length is 14 residues. The CDR3 region has the DNA TGTGCCAGCAGCTCGACAGTCATGAACACTGAAGCTTTCTTT. Its protein is CASSSTVMNTEAFF.

The chain joins TRBV5-1 to TRBJ1-2; D call uncertain. The V end was cut by 0 bases, the J end by 4 bases, with 7 bases between. CDR1 is SGHRS and CDR2 is YFSETQ in the germline V gene. The CDR3 consists of 13 residues. The DNA for the CDR3 is TGCGCCAGCAGCTTGGAAGTGGGCTATGGCTACACCTTC. It translates to CASSLEVGYGYTF.

This clonotype appeared a few times. The CDR3 region is CASSRYSNQPQHF. As DNA, the CDR3 is TGTGCCAGCAGCCGATATAGCAATCAGCCCCAGCATTTT. This sequence joins TRBV5-6 and TRBJ1-5, with D unclear. This CDR3 comprises 13 residues. Germline loops: CDR1 SGHDT, CDR2 YYEEEE. With 4 bases removed from V and 0 bases from J, the gap between germline ends came to 5 bases.

The rearrangement joins TRBV20-1 to TRBJ2-7; D is uncertain. With 0 bases removed from V and 0 bases from J, the gap between germline ends came to 9 bases. The V gene's germline CDR1 is DFQATT and CDR2 SNEGSKA (reference sequence). CDR3 size: 14 residues. CDR3 sequence (DNA): TGCAGTGCTAGAGATTGGCCCAGCTCCTACGAGCAGTACTTC. Its protein is CSARDWPSSYEQYF.

This clonotype was counted a few times. The genes are TRBV24-1 and TRBJ2-2; D call uncertain. Germline CDR1 KGHDR, CDR2 SFDVKD. CDR3 size: 15 residues. With 2 bases removed from V and 4 bases from J, the gap between germline ends came to 10 bases. The CDR3 reads CATSDWVDSTGELFF. In DNA, the CDR3 is TGTGCCACCAGTGATTGGGTAGATAGCACCGGGGAGCTGTTTTTT.

The chain joins TRBV9 to TRBJ2-1; tentatively, D is TRBD2 (7 bases). CDR1 and CDR2 from the germline V gene are SGDLS and YYNGEE. There are 16 residues in the CDR3. Trimming cost V 0 bases and J 5 bases, with 15 bases left between them. The CDR3 sequence is CASSVAPGGLDNEQFF. CDR3 in DNA: TGTGCCAGCAGCGTAGCACCGGGGGGCTTGGACAATGAGCAGTTCTTC.

This clonotype was seen more than once but under ten times. V is TRBV19 and J is TRBJ2-7, with TRBD2 matching over 7 bases. The CDR3 consists of 14 residues. Germline V gene sequence: CDR1 LNHDA, CDR2 SQIVND (reference sequence). V lost 1 base, J lost 6 bases, and 6 bases stayed unmatched. CDR3 coding DNA: TGTGCCAGTAGTATAGCCGGGGGGACCTTCGAGCAGTACTTC. This codes for CASSIAGGTFEQYF. Drawing the rest from reference TRBV19 and TRBJ2-7, the complete variable domain is DGGITQSPKYLFRKEGQNVTLSCEQNLNHDAMYWYRQDPGQGLRLIYYSQIVNDFQKGDIAEGYSVSREKKESFPLTVTSAQKNPTAFYLCASSIAGGTFEQYFGPGTRLTVT.

The table lists this clonotype with a few counts. This rearrangement joins TRBV7-9 to TRBJ2-3, with D uncertain. This CDR3 comprises 13 residues. The V and J ends lost 1 base and 6 bases respectively, with 8 bases between them. The V gene's germline CDR1 is SEHNR and CDR2 FQNEAQ (reference sequence). In DNA form, the CDR3 reads TGTGCCAGCAGCTTAGGCTCGTTGGATACGCAGTATTTT. This sequence encodes CASSLGSLDTQYF.

The J gene is TRBJ1-1, the V gene TRBV30; no clear D gene. Trimming shortened V by 2 bases and J by 2 bases, and 3 bases separated the two germline ends. This CDR3 region has 11 residues. CDR1 GTSNPN and CDR2 SVGIG come from the germline V gene (reference sequence). The CDR3 bases are TGTGCCTGGAGTCGAAACACTGAAGCTTTCTTT. This sequence encodes CAWSRNTEAFF.

This clonotype was recorded a few times. This chain uses TRBV6-2 or TRBV6-3 with TRBJ2-3, with TRBD2 matching 15 bases. V shed 2 bases and J 3 bases; nucleotides not matched to a gene: 3. The CDR3 runs 17 residues. Germline assignment: CDR1 MNHEY and CDR2 SVGEGT. The CDR3 coding sequence is TGTGCCAGCAGTTACACCGGGACTAGCGGGAGGACAGATACGCAGTATTTT. Translated: CASSYTGTSGRTDTQYF.

The V call is TRBV20-1, the J call TRBJ2-3; 13 nucleotides align to TRBD2. Trimming at V came to 3 bases and at J to 4 bases, leaving 7 bases not matched to a gene. The germline V gene encodes CDR1 DFQATT and CDR2 SNEGSKA (reference sequence). CDR3 size: 16 residues. Written as DNA, the CDR3 is TGCAGTGCTAGGGAACTAGCGGGGGGGCCTGCAGATACGCAGTATTTT. It codes for CSARELAGGPADTQYF.